Shown below are 9 T cell receptor beta chains from a single sample sequenced in a study of blood T cell repertoires in COVID-19. Profiling relied on immunoSEQ multiplex PCR, and the TCRdb table lists in-frame clones only, not all of them. The table shows fewer than 90,000 clones, with about four fifths occurring only once. Sample: peripheral blood. Receptor source: a man in his 60s with COVID-19, enrolled during active disease.

With respect to this clone: The junction departs from germline at one end; a sequencing error may be responsible. The chain has TRBV10-1 and TRBJ2-7, with TRBD2 as a possible D gene (6 bases). CDR1 is WNHNN and CDR2 is SYGVQD in the germline V gene (reference sequence). The CDR3 is made up of 11 amino acids. Here the CDR3 reads CACSSGYEQYF. The CDR3 nucleotides are TGCGCCTGCAGTAGCGGCTACGAGCAGTACTTC.

This clone was seen more than once but under ten times. This chain links TRBV7-3 with TRBJ2-5; D unresolved. CDR3 length equals 13 residues. The V and J ends lost 3 bases and 2 bases respectively, with 7 bases between them. The germline gives CDR1 SGHTA, CDR2 FQGTGA. CDR3 coding DNA: TGTGCCAGCAGCTTTGGCAGTCAAGAGACCCAGTACTTC. The encoded protein is CASSFGSQETQYF.

The rearrangement joins TRBV12-5 to TRBJ1-2; tentative D call: TRBD1 (5 bases). The V gene's germline CDR1 is LGHNT and CDR2 FRNRAP. The CDR3 runs 16 residues. V lost 6 bases to trimming and J lost 0 bases, with 17 bases between them. CDR3 protein: CASGTPAGHTNYGYTF. The CDR3 DNA reads as TGTGCTAGTGGGACCCCCGCAGGGCATACTAACTATGGCTACACCTTC.

The rearrangement joins TRBV15 to TRBJ1-1, with D perhaps TRBD1 (5 bases). V lost 1 base and J 4 bases, leaving 10 bases between the germline ends. The CDR3 is 14 residues long. From germline, CDR1 is LNHNV and CDR2 YYDKDF (reference sequence). The CDR3 is CATSRGGVTTEAFF. DNA for the CDR3: TGTGCCACCAGCAGAGGGGGGGTAACCACTGAAGCTTTCTTT. Combining the CDR3 with reference TRBV15 and TRBJ1-1 gives the whole variable domain DAMVIQNPRYQVTQFGKPVTLSCSQTLNHNVMYWYQQKSSQAPKLLFHYYDKDFNNEADTPDNFQSRRPNTSFCFLDIRSPGLGDTAMYLCATSRGGVTTEAFFGQGTRLTVV.

CDR3 protein: CASSLDAGANIQYF. The CDR3 DNA reads TGTGCCAGCAGCTTAGATGCGGGAGCGAACATTCAGTACTTC. The chain couples TRBV11-3 to TRBJ2-4; the match to TRBD2 covers 7 bases. The CDR3 runs 14 residues. Looked up from germline, CDR1 is SGHNT and CDR2 is YENEEA. V shed 0 bases, J shed 7 bases, and the junction held 3 bases outside the gene matches.

The chain has TRBV7-6 and TRBJ2-1, with 8 bases fitting TRBD2. Germline V gene lookup returns CDR1 SGHVS and CDR2 FNYEAQ. This CDR3 comprises 16 residues. V shed 2 bases and J 4 bases; nucleotides not matched to a gene: 7. Here the CDR3 reads CASSLLGGGKYNEQFF. The CDR3 region has the DNA TGTGCCAGCAGCTTATTGGGCGGGGGGAAATACAATGAGCAGTTCTTC. The full variable domain, rest sourced from reference TRBV7-6 and TRBJ2-1, is GAGVSQSPRYKVTKRGQDVALRCDPISGHVSLYWYRQALGQGPEFLTYFNYEAQQDKSGLPNDRFSAERPEGSISTLTIQRTEQRDSAMYRCASSLLGGGKYNEQFFGPGTRLTVL.

The chain carries TRBV5-1 and TRBJ2-6, with 8 bases fitting TRBD1. J was trimmed by 1 base and V by 2 bases; bases with no gene match: 14. This CDR3 contains 20 residues. The germline V gene encodes CDR1 SGHRS and CDR2 YFSETQ. CDR3 sequence reads: CASSLPPLDRVGSGANVLTF. In DNA, the CDR3 is TGCGCCAGCAGCTTACCCCCTCTGGACAGGGTTGGTTCTGGGGCCAACGTCCTGACTTTC.

The chain is built from TRBV7-3 and TRBJ2-2; possibly TRBD1 for D (6 bases). The CDR3 runs 14 residues. Trimming cost V 6 bases and J 4 bases, with 12 bases left between them. The germline gives CDR1 SGHTA, CDR2 FQGTGA. CDR3 residues: CASSPTGFTGELFF. The CDR3, as DNA: TGTGCCAGCAGTCCTACAGGGTTCACCGGGGAGCTGTTTTTT.

This chain uses TRBV5-4 with TRBJ1-1; D perhaps matches TRBD1 (6 bases). V was cut by 4 bases and J by 7 bases, with 11 bases left in between. The CDR3 covers 12 residues. CDR1 and CDR2 (germline): SGHNT, YYREEE (reference sequence). The CDR3 region has the DNA TGTGCCAGCAGCCCCCTACAGGGTGAAGCTTTCTTT. It codes for CASSPLQGEAFF.